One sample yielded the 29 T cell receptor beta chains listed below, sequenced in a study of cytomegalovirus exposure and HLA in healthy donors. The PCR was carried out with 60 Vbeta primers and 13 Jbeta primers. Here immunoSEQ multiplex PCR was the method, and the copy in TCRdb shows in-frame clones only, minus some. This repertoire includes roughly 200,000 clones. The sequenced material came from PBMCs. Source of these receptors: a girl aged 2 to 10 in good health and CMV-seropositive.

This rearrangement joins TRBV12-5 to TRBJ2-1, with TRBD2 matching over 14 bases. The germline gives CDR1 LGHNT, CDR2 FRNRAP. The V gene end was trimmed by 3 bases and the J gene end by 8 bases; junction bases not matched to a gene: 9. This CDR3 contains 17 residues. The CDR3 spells CASGFFLRTSGRYEQFF. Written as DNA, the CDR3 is TGTGCTAGTGGTTTTTTTCTGAGGACTAGCGGGAGGTATGAGCAGTTCTTC.

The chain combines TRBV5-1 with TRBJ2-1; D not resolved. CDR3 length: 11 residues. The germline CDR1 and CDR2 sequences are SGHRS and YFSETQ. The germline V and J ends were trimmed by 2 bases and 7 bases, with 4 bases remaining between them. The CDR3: CASSLSNEQFF. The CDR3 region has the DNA TGCGCCAGCAGCTTATCTAATGAGCAGTTCTTC. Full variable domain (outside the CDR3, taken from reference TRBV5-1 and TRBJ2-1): KAGVTQTPRYLIKTRGQQVTLSCSPISGHRSVSWYQQTPGQGLQFLFEYFSETQRNKGNFPGRFSGRQFSNSRSEMNVSTLELGDSALYLCASSLSNEQFFGPGTRLTVL.

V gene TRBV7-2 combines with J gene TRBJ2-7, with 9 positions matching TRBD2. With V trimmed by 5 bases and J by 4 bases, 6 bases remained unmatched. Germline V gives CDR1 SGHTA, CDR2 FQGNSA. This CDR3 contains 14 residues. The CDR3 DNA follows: TGTGCCAGCAGCCGGACTAGCGAGGGTTACGAGCAGTACTTC. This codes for CASSRTSEGYEQYF.

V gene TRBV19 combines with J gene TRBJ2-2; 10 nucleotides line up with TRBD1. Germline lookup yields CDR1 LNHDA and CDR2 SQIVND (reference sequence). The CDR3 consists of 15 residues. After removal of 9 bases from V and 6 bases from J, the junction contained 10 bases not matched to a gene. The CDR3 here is CASAVTGGLAGELFF. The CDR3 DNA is TGTGCCAGCGCGGTGACAGGGGGCCTCGCCGGGGAGCTGTTTTTT. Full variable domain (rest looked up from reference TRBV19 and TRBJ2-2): DGGITQSPKYLFRKEGQNVTLSCEQNLNHDAMYWYRQDPGQGLRLIYYSQIVNDFQKGDIAEGYSVSREKKESFPLTVTSAQKNPTAFYLCASAVTGGLAGELFFGEGSRLTVL.

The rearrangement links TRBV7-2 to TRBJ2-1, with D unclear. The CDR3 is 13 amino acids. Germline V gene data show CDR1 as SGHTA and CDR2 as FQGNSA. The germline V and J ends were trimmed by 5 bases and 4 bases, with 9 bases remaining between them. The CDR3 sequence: CASSPAEYNEQFF. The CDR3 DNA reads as TGTGCCAGCAGCCCGGCGGAGTACAATGAGCAGTTCTTC.

CDR3 coding DNA: TGCGCCAGCAGCTTGGAAGACAGGCTGGGTGGCTACACCTTC. It yields the protein CASSLEDRLGGYTF. J is TRBJ1-2 and V is TRBV5-1; maybe TRBD1 (6 bases). The germline V and J ends were trimmed by 0 bases and 7 bases, with 13 bases remaining between them. The CDR3 is made up of 14 amino acids. Germline loops: CDR1 SGHRS, CDR2 YFSETQ.

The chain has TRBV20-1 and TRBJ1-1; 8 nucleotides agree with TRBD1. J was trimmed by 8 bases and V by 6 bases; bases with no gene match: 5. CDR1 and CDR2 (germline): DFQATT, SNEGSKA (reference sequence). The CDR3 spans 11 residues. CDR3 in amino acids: CSAWRTGEAFF. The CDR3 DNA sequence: TGCAGTGCCTGGCGGACAGGGGAAGCTTTCTTT.

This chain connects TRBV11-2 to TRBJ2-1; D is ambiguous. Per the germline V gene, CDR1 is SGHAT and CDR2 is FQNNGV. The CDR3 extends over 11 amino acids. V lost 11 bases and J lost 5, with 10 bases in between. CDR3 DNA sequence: TGTGCCGTCAGGCGAAACAATGAGCAGTTCTTC. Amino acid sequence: CAVRRNNEQFF.

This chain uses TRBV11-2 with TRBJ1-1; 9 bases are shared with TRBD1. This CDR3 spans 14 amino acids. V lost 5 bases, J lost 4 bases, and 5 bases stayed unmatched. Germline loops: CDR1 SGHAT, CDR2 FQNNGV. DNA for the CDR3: TGTGCCAGCAGCGTAGCGACAGGGGGCACTGAAGCTTTCTTT. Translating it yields CASSVATGGTEAFF. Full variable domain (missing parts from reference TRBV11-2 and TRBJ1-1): EAGVAQSPRYKIIEKRQSVAFWCNPISGHATLYWYQQILGQGPKLLIQFQNNGVVDDSQLPKDRFSAERLKGVDSTLKIQPAKLEDSAVYLCASSVATGGTEAFFGQGTRLTVV.

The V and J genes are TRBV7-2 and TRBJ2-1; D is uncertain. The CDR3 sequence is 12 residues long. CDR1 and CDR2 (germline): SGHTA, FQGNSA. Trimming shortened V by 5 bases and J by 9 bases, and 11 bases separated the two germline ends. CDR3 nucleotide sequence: TGTGCCAGCAGCCCGACCGGGTTTGAGCAGTTCTTC. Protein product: CASSPTGFEQFF.

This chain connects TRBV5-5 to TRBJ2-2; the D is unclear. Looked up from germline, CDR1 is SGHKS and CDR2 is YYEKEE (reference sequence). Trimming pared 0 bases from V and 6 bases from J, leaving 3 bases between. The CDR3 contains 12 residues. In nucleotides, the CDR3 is TGTGCCAGCAGCTTGGTATCCGGGGAGCTGTTTTTT. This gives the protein CASSLVSGELFF.

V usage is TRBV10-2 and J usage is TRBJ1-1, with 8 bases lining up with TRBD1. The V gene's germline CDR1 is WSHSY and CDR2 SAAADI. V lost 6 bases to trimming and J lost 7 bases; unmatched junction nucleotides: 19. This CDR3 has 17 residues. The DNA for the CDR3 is TGCGCCAGCAGGAGAGGGGGGACAGGAATACTTGAGGGTGAAGCTTTCTTT. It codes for CASRRGGTGILEGEAFF.

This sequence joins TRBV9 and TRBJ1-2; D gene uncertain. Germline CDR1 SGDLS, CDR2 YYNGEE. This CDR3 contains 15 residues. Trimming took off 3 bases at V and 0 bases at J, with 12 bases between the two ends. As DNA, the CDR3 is TGTGCCAGCAGCGCAGCAGGAAGAGCTAACTATGGCTACACCTTC. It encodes CASSAAGRANYGYTF.

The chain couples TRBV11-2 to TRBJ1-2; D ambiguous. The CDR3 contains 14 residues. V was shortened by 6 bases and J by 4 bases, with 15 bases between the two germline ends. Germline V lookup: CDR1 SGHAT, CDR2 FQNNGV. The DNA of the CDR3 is TGTGCCAGCAGGTTGAGCGGGGAGGTCTATGGCTACACCTTC. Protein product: CASRLSGEVYGYTF. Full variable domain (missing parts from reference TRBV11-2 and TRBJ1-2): EAGVAQSPRYKIIEKRQSVAFWCNPISGHATLYWYQQILGQGPKLLIQFQNNGVVDDSQLPKDRFSAERLKGVDSTLKIQPAKLEDSAVYLCASRLSGEVYGYTFGSGTRLTVV.

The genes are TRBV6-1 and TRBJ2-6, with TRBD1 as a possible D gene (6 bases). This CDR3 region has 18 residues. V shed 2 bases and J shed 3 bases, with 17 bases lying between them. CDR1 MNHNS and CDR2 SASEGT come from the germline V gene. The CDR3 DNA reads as TGTGCCAGCAGTGAACCAAGCCAGGGGAAAAGTGGGGCCAACGTCCTGACTTTC. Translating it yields CASSEPSQGKSGANVLTF.

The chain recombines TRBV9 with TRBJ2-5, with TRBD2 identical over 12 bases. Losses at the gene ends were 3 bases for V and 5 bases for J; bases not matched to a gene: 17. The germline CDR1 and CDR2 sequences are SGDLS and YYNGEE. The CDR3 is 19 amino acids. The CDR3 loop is CASSGDDVGLAGRAETQYF. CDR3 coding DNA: TGTGCCAGCAGCGGAGACGACGTTGGACTAGCGGGGAGAGCGGAGACCCAGTACTTC.

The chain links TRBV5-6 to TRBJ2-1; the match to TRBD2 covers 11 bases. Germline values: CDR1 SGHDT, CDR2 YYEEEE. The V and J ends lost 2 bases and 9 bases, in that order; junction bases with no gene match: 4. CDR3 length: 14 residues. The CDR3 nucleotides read TGTGCCAGCAGCTTACTAGCGGGAGTCCCTGAGCAGTTCTTC. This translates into CASSLLAGVPEQFF.

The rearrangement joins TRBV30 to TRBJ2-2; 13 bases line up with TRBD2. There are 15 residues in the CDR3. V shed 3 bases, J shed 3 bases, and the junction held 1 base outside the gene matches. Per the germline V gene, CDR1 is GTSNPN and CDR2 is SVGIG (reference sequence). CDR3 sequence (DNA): TGTGCCTGGAGCGGACTAGCGGGAGACACCGGGGAGCTGTTTTTT. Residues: CAWSGLAGDTGELFF.

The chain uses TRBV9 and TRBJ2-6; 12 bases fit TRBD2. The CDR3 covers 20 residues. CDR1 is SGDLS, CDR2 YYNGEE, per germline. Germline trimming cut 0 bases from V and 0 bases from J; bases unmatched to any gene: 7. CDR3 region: CASSVGLAGGPGSGANVLTF. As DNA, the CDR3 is TGTGCCAGCAGCGTAGGTCTAGCGGGAGGGCCTGGCTCTGGGGCCAACGTCCTGACTTTC. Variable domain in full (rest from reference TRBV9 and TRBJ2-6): DSGVTQTPKHLITATGQRVTLRCSPRSGDLSVYWYQQSLDQGLQFLIQYYNGEERAKGNILERFSAQQFPDLHSELNLSSLELGDSALYFCASSVGLAGGPGSGANVLTFGAGSRLTVL.

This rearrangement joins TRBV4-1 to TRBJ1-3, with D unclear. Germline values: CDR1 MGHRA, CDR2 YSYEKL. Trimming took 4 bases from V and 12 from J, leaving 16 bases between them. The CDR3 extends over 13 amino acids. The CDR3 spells CASSPDGSTHIYF. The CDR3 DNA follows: TGCGCCAGCAGCCCTGATGGGAGTACTCACATATATTTT.

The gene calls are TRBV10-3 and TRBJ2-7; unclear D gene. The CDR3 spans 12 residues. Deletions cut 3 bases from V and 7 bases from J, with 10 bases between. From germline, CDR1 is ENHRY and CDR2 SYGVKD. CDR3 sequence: CAISDSFREQYF. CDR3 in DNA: TGTGCCATCAGTGACTCCTTTCGGGAGCAGTACTTC.

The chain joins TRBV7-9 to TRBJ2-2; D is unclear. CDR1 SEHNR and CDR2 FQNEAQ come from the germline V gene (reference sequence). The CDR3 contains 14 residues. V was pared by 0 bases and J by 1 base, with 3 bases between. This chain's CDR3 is CASSLARNTGELFF. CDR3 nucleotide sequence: TGTGCCAGCAGCTTAGCGAGGAACACCGGGGAGCTGTTTTTT.

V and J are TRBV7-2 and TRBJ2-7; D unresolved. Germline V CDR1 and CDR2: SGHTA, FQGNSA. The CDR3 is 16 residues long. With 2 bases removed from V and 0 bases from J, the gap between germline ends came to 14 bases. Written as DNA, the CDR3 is TGTGCCAGCAGCTTATCGAGAGAAAGATTCTCCTACGAGCAGTACTTC. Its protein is CASSLSRERFSYEQYF.

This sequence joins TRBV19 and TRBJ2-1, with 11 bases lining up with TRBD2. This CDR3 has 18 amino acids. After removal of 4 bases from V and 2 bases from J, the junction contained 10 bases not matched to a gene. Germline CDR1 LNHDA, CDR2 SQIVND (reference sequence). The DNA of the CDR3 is TGTGCCAGTAGTACAGCGGCTAGCGGGAGGTTTACCTACAATGAGCAGTTCTTC. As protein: CASSTAASGRFTYNEQFF.

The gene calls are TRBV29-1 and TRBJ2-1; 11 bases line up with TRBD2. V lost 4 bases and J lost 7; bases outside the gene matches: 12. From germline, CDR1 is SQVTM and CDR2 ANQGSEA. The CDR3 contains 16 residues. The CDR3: CSVAGLAGKPGNEQFF. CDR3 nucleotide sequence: TGCAGCGTTGCTGGACTAGCGGGCAAACCGGGGAATGAGCAGTTCTTC.

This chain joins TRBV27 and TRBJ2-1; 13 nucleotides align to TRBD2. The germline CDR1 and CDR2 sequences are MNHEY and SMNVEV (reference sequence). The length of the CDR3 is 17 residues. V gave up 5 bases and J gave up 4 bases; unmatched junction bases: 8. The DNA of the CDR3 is TGTGCCAGCAGTCCCCGACTAGCGGGAGGAATTTACAATGAGCAGTTCTTC. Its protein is CASSPRLAGGIYNEQFF.

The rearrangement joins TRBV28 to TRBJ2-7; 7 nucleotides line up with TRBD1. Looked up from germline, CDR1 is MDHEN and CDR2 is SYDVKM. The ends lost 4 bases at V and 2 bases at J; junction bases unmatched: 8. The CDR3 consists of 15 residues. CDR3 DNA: TGTGCCAGCAGTTCCCCAGGGGACAGTCCCTACGAGCAGTACTTC. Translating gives CASSSPGDSPYEQYF.

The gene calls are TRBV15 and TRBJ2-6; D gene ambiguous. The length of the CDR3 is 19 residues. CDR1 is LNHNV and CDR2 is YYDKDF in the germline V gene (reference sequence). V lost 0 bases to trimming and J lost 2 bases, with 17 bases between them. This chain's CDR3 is CATSRDLKENKTGANVLTF. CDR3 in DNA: TGTGCCACCAGCAGAGATCTTAAGGAGAACAAAACTGGGGCCAACGTCCTGACTTTC.

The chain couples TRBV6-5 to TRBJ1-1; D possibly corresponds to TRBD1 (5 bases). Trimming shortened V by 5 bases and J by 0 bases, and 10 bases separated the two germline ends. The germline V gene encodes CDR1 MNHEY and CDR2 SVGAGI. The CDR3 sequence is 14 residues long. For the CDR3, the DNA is TGTGCCAGCAGTCCAAGGGGCGTGAACACTGAAGCTTTCTTT. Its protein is CASSPRGVNTEAFF.